This entry concerns a single T cell receptor (beta chain). This record comes from a study of blood T cell repertoires in COVID-19. Study overall: Specimens from acute and convalescent COVID-19 originated in the United States, Italy and Spain. PBMCs, B-cell-depleted T cells, or T cells were the source of the cDNA or gDNA that made up the material.

With 7 bases removed from V and 1 base from J, the gap between germline ends came to 7 bases. Germline V gives CDR1 MNHNY, CDR2 SVGAGI (reference sequence). This CDR3 region has 12 residues. Assay used: immunoSEQ multiplex PCR; TCRdb lists only in-frame clones, some missing. This sample has about 190,000 clones, with 70% to 85% found just once. This chain connects TRBV6-6 to TRBJ1-1; D gene ambiguous. The sample comprised peripheral blood. This sequence was found in a woman aged 45-59 years with acute or convalescent COVID-19. As DNA, the CDR3 is TGTGCCAGCACCCACGGGAACACTGAAGCTTTCTTT. Protein: CASTHGNTEAFF.